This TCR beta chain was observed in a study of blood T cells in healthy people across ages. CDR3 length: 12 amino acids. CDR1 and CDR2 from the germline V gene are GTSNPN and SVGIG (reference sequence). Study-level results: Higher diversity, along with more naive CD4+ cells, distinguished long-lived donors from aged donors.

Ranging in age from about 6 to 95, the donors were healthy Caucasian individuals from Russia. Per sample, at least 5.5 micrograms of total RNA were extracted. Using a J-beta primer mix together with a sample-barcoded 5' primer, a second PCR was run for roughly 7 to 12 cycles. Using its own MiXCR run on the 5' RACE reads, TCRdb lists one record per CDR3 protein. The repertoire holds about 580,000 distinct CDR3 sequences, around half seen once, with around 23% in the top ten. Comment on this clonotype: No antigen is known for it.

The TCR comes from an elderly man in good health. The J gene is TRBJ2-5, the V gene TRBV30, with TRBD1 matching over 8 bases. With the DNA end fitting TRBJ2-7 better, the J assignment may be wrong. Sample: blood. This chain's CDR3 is CAWNLGQGEQYF. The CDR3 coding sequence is TGTGCCTGGAACCTAGGACAGGGCGAGCAGTACTTC.